What follows are 7 T cell receptor beta chains derived from one specimen sequenced in a study of cytomegalovirus exposure and HLA in healthy donors. Primers for the PCR totalled 60 Vbeta and 13 Jbeta. The data were produced by immunoSEQ multiplex PCR, yet TCRdb's version contains in-frame clones alone and is incomplete. The sample lists around 130,000 clones; around 72% were seen once. Sample: PBMCs. These receptors all come from a woman aged 40 to 55 in good health and CMV-seronegative.

This sequence joins TRBV5-4 and TRBJ1-6; possibly TRBD1 for D (5 bases). Germline V gene sequence: CDR1 SGHNT, CDR2 YYREEE (reference sequence). The V and J ends lost 5 bases and 6 bases respectively, with 12 bases between them. The CDR3 sequence is 14 residues long. Written as DNA, the CDR3 is TGTGCCAGCAGAATTACAGGCATTAATTCACCCCTCCACTTT. It specifies CASRITGINSPLHF.

This clone was seen just once. This sequence joins TRBV9 and TRBJ1-3, with a tentative D call TRBD1 (6 bases). The V and J ends lost 0 bases and 0 bases respectively, with 10 bases between them. Germline assignment: CDR1 SGDLS and CDR2 YYNGEE. This CDR3 region has 16 residues. CDR3 protein: CASSVAGAHSGNTIYF. The DNA of the CDR3 is TGTGCCAGCAGCGTAGCAGGGGCCCACTCTGGAAACACCATATATTTT.

The chain is built from TRBV5-1 and TRBJ1-2, with TRBD1 matching 9 bases. This CDR3 has 16 amino acids. Looked up from germline, CDR1 is SGHRS and CDR2 is YFSETQ. V dropped 3 bases and J dropped 2; count of bases not matched to a gene: 8. This CDR3 is CASSSQGQGKNYGYTF. CDR3 coding DNA: TGCGCCAGCAGCTCACAAGGACAGGGGAAGAACTATGGCTACACCTTC.

This chain joins TRBV5-1 and TRBJ2-1; a possible D gene is TRBD2 (6 bases). The CDR3 sequence is 15 residues long. Germline-derived CDR1 and CDR2 are SGHRS and YFSETQ. The ends were cut back, 5 bases at V and 6 bases at J, with 18 bases in the middle. CDR3 in DNA: TGCGCCAGCAGACCACCGGGGGATGCCCCCAATGAGCAGTTCTTC. This encodes CASRPPGDAPNEQFF.

This chain joins TRBV10-3 and TRBJ2-5, with TRBD2 matching over 11 bases. V lost 5 bases, J lost 1 base, and 3 bases stayed unmatched. The CDR3 contains 15 residues. Germline loops: CDR1 ENHRY, CDR2 SYGVKD. CDR3: CAISLAGGPQETQYF. CDR3 in DNA: TGTGCCATCAGTTTAGCGGGGGGGCCCCAAGAGACCCAGTACTTC.

The rearrangement uses TRBV18 and TRBJ2-3, with D hard to call. V was cut by 5 bases and J by 2 bases, with 5 bases left in between. Germline V gene lookup returns CDR1 KGHSH and CDR2 LQKENI. The CDR3 loop spans 12 amino acids. The CDR3 protein is CASSSYTDTQYF. For the CDR3, the DNA is TGTGCCAGCTCATCGTACACAGATACGCAGTATTTT.

This rearrangement joins TRBV28 to TRBJ2-7; 8 bases agree with TRBD2. The CDR3 sequence is 15 residues long. After removal of 5 bases from V and 7 bases from J, the junction contained 13 bases not matched to a gene. Germline loops: CDR1 MDHEN, CDR2 SYDVKM. CDR3 in DNA: TGTGCCAGCAGTGCCACTAGCGGACATCTCGGGGAGCAGTACTTC. Residues: CASSATSGHLGEQYF.